The next 5 T cell receptor beta chains were all read from a single sample in a study of blood T cell repertoires in COVID-19. The table came from immunoSEQ multiplex PCR; TCRdb's copy has only in-frame clones and leaves some out. The sample has over 130,000 clones; 84% are singletons. Sequenced material: peripheral blood. These receptors all come from a man aged 30 to 45 with COVID-19, enrolled during active disease.

The chain combines TRBV19 with TRBJ2-6; D remains unclear. Germline CDR1 LNHDA, CDR2 SQIVND (reference sequence). This CDR3 region has 19 residues. V lost 0 bases, J lost 0 bases, and 15 bases lay in between. The CDR3 DNA is TGTGCCAGTAGTATAGAGCGTGGTGGTCCCCGCTCTGGGGCCAACGTCCTGACTTTC. It encodes CASSIERGGPRSGANVLTF.

The chain joins TRBV7-2 to TRBJ2-1, with D possibly being TRBD2 (6 bases). The CDR3 is 17 amino acids. V gave up 5 bases and J gave up 8 bases, with 25 bases separating them. Germline CDR1 reads SGHTA; CDR2 reads FQGNSA. CDR3 sequence reads: CASSPRAIADWDDEQFF. CDR3 bases: TGTGCCAGCAGCCCCCGGGCCATAGCGGACTGGGACGATGAGCAGTTCTTC.

The chain uses TRBV11-2 and TRBJ2-7; the match to TRBD1 covers 10 bases. In germline, CDR1 is SGHAT, CDR2 FQNNGV. After removal of 4 bases from V and 5 bases from J, the junction contained 5 bases not matched to a gene. The CDR3 runs 14 residues. This CDR3 is CASSSRDRGHEQYF. CDR3 DNA sequence: TGTGCCAGCAGCTCGAGGGACAGGGGCCACGAGCAGTACTTC.

This rearrangement joins TRBV5-5 to TRBJ1-2, with D perhaps TRBD1 (5 bases). The germline V gene has CDR1 SGHKS and CDR2 YYEKEE (reference sequence). The ends were cut back, 4 bases at V and 3 bases at J, with 13 bases in the middle. This CDR3 contains 14 residues. This chain's CDR3 is CASSPSDRDYGYTF. The CDR3 DNA follows: TGTGCCAGCAGCCCCTCCGACAGAGACTATGGCTACACCTTC.

This clone was picked up a small number of times. This rearrangement joins TRBV7-2 to TRBJ1-5; possibly TRBD1 for D (5 bases). Between the trimmed V and J ends, which lost 5 bases and 5 bases, there was a span of 19 bases. The CDR3 is 16 residues long. Per the germline V gene, CDR1 is SGHTA and CDR2 is FQGNSA. CDR3 sequence (DNA): TGTGCCAGCAGCGCCAGGGCGGGGCCGGGGGATCAGCCCCAGCATTTT. Protein sequence: CASSARAGPGDQPQHF.